The present T cell receptor beta chain was sequenced within a study of response to subunit inactivated influenza vaccine. TCRdb ran MiXCR on the RT-PCR reads and lists one entry per CDR3 protein. The sample lists about 480,000 distinct CDR3 sequences, approximately 12% occurring once. In regard to this clonotype: Its antigen is not known.

Per the germline V gene, CDR1 is SGHTA and CDR2 is FQGNSA. There are 16 residues in the CDR3. J lost 0 bases, V lost 5 bases, and 8 bases had no gene match. General study points: Authors suggested that a seasonal influenza vaccination recruits few new T cells each time.

V gene TRBV7-2 combines with J gene TRBJ2-3; 7 bases fit TRBD2. This receptor was obtained from a man over 45 who received an inactivated influenza vaccine. The specimen comprised PBMCs from blood, sampled roughly 6 weeks after vaccination. CDR3 sequence (DNA): TGTGCCAGCAGCAAAACGGGGGGAGCTAGCACAGATACGCAGTATTTT. Translating gives CASSKTGGASTDTQYF.